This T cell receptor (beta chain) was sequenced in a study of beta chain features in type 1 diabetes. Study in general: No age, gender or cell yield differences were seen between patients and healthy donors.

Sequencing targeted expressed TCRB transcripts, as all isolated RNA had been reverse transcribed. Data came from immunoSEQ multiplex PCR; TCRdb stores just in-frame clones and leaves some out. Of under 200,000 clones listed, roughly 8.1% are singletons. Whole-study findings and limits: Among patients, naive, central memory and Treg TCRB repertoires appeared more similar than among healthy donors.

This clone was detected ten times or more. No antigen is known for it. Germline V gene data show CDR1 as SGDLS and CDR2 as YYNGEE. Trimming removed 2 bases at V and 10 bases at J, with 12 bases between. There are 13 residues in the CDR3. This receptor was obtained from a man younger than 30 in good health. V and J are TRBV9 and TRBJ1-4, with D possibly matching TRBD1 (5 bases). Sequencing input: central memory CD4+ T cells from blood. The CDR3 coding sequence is TGTGCCAGCAGCGTCAAGGACGGGGGAAAACTGTTTTTT. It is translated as CASSVKDGGKLFF.